The 2 T cell receptor beta chains given below trace back to one sample, sequenced in a study of T cells in localized non-small cell lung cancer. The method was immunoSEQ multiplex PCR; TCRdb's version includes in-frame clones alone and lacks a portion of them. The profile covers just over 15,000 clones, with about 90% appearing a single time and roughly a quarter taken by the ten largest. Sequencing used peripheral blood mononuclear cells, obtained before any cancer treatment. The source of these receptors is a male donor older than 55 with stage II lung adenocarcinoma.

The chain combines TRBV6-5 with TRBJ1-2; TRBD1 is a possible D gene (5 bases). This CDR3 is 15 amino acids long. Germline V gene sequence: CDR1 MNHEY, CDR2 SVGAGI. The V end lost 6 bases, the J end lost 4 bases, and 18 bases lay between the germline ends. The CDR3 loop reads CASSDPGRASYGYTF. The CDR3 coding sequence is TGTGCCAGCAGCGATCCCGGCAGGGCGTCCTATGGCTACACCTTC.

This sequence joins TRBV27 and TRBJ2-5; D gene unclear. The germline V gene encodes CDR1 MNHEY and CDR2 SMNVEV (reference sequence). The CDR3 consists of 14 residues. Trimming took off 2 bases at V and 0 bases at J, with 7 bases between the two ends. CDR3 sequence: CASSLHAYQETQYF. DNA for the CDR3: TGTGCCAGCAGTTTACACGCGTACCAAGAGACCCAGTACTTC.